This is a list of T cell receptor beta chains from one sample in a study of response to subunit inactivated influenza vaccine. TCRdb processed the RT-PCR reads anew with MiXCR; each CDR3 protein has one entry. The profile shows over 800,000 distinct CDR3 sequences, 21% of them singletons. Sequencing used PBMCs from blood, obtained approximately 5 days after vaccination. These receptors were taken from a man aged 50 to 59 who received an inactivated influenza vaccine. Each CDR3 is given with its conserved first and last residue. D genes are given only for firm matches. Only some rows state a clone size, as once, few, many or a class for expanded clones.

>.|TRBV4-3|16|TRBD2|TRBJ2-1
TGCGCCAGCAGCCATCATTTACTAGCGGGGCGAAATGAGCAGTTCTTC
CASSHHLLAGRNEQFF
>.|TRBV25-1|15|TRBD2|TRBJ2-7
TGTGCCAGCATGCATTCTAGCGGGGGGACCTACGAGCAGTACTTC
CASMHSSGGTYEQYF
>few|TRBV5-6|15|.|TRBJ1-2
TGTGCCAGCAGCTTGGTTACATCTCGGGACTATGGCTACACCTTC
CASSLVTSRDYGYTF
>many|TRBV12-3/TRBV12-4|11|.|TRBJ2-5
TGTGCCAGCAGCCCTACCAAGACCCAGTACTTC
CASSPTKTQYF
>.|TRBV6-1|16|TRBD1|TRBJ2-7
TGTGCCAGCAGTAAGGGGAACAGGGGGAGCATGTACGAGCAGTACTTC
CASSKGNRGSMYEQYF
>few|TRBV5-1|16|.|TRBJ2-5
TGCGCCAGCAGCTTGGCCGCTAGTACAGTGCGAGAGACCCAGTACTTC
CASSLAASTVRETQYF
>.|TRBV10-3|14|TRBD1|TRBJ2-4
TGTGCCATCAGTGCAGGGACAGGGGGCAAGATTACCTACTTC
CAISAGTGGKITYF
>.|TRBV7-9|14|.|TRBJ2-1
TGTGCCAGCAGCTTAGTCCGTGGGATGCATGAGCAGTTCTTC
CASSLVRGMHEQFF
>.|TRBV12-3/TRBV12-4|13|TRBD1|TRBJ2-5
TGTGCCGGCAGCAGAGGGGACAGAGAGACCCAGTACTTC
CAGSRGDRETQYF
>.|TRBV7-2|15|.|TRBJ2-3
TGTGCCAGCAGCGGGAGCTTGGTGGGGACAGATACGCAGTATTTT
CASSGSLVGTDTQYF
>few|TRBV12-3/TRBV12-4|16|TRBD1|TRBJ2-7
TGTGCCAGCAGCCCCGGTGACAGGGGGCGAGGCTACGAGCAGTACTTC
CASSPGDRGRGYEQYF
>few|TRBV20-1|14|TRBD1|TRBJ2-7
TGCAGTGCTAGAGCTTCTCAGGGGGCCTACGAGCAGTACTTC
CSARASQGAYEQYF
>.|TRBV12-3/TRBV12-4|14|.|TRBJ2-1
TGTGCCAGCAGTTTATCGTCAGGCAGGGATGAGCAGTTCTTC
CASSLSSGRDEQFF
>few|TRBV7-9|16|.|TRBJ2-1
TGTGCCAGCAGCCGATTAGGGGGACAATATTACAATGAGCAGTTCTTC
CASSRLGGQYYNEQFF
>many|TRBV7-2|13|.|TRBJ1-5
TGTGCCAGCAGCTCCTCCTCCAATCAGCCCCAGCATTTT
CASSSSSNQPQHF